The 9 T cell receptor beta chains below were found in one sample sequenced in a study of early T cells in non-severe SARS-CoV-2 infection. One entry per CDR3 protein results from TCRdb running MiXCR on the 5' RACE reads. The repertoire holds tens of thousands of distinct CDR3 sequences, with roughly 9.1% as singletons. Material: whole blood, obtained at baseline. The receptors come from an adult who was a healthcare worker with PCR-confirmed SARS-CoV-2 infection or an uninfected control (not recorded which).

The chain employs TRBV20-1 and TRBJ1-1; D might be TRBD1 (6 bases). V was pared by 3 bases and J by 4 bases, with 18 bases between. The length of the CDR3 is 15 residues. In germline, CDR1 is DFQATT, CDR2 SNEGSKA (reference sequence). The CDR3 sequence: CSASPSPGAGTEAFF. DNA for the CDR3: TGCAGTGCTAGCCCCTCCCCGGGGGCTGGCACTGAAGCTTTCTTT.

This clonotype showed up just a few times. This sequence joins TRBV7-2 and TRBJ2-6, with 8 bases matching TRBD2. Germline CDR1 SGHTA, CDR2 FQGNSA. Trimming at V came to 2 bases and at J to 2 bases, leaving 11 bases not matched to a gene. The CDR3 spans 19 residues. The CDR3 DNA reads as TGTGCCAGCAGCTTAAAAGGGGGGACTAGTTTAGCTGGGGCCAACGTCCTGACTTTC. This sequence encodes CASSLKGGTSLAGANVLTF.

The V gene is TRBV29-1, the J gene TRBJ2-7, with 9 bases fitting TRBD1. CDR1 SQVTM and CDR2 ANQGSEA come from the germline V gene. CDR3 size: 14 residues. Trimming cost V 5 bases and J 4 bases; bases outside gene matches: 9. DNA for the CDR3: TGCAGCGTTTTTTATTCGGACAGGGGATACGAGCAGTACTTC. This translates into CSVFYSDRGYEQYF.

This clonotype has more than one count but fewer than ten. The V and J genes are TRBV29-1 and TRBJ1-1; D gene uncertain. V was clipped by 6 bases and J by 3 bases, with 8 bases between them. The CDR3 totals 11 residues. Per germline, CDR1 SQVTM and CDR2 ANQGSEA. Here the CDR3 DNA reads TGCAGCGTCCAGTGGCACACTGAAGCTTTCTTT. Its translation: CSVQWHTEAFF.

The chain carries TRBV6-5 and TRBJ2-7; D gene unclear. The V gene lost 2 bases and the J gene lost 0 bases, with 11 bases spanning the gap. The CDR3 totals 15 residues. The germline V gene has CDR1 MNHEY and CDR2 SVGAGI. In DNA form, the CDR3 reads TGTGCCAGCAGTTACGGGCCGCAAAGCTCCTACGAGCAGTACTTC. Translated: CASSYGPQSSYEQYF.

DNA of the CDR3: TGTGCCAGCAGCTTAGGTGGAGGGGGGGCCAATACGCAGTATTTT. This gives the protein CASSLGGGGANTQYF. V gene TRBV7-2 combines with J gene TRBJ2-3; possibly TRBD2 for D (7 bases). Trimming removed 1 base from V and 7 bases from J, with 15 bases in between. Germline V gives CDR1 SGHTA, CDR2 FQGNSA. This CDR3 spans 15 amino acids.

This clonotype has only a few counts. The chain is built from TRBV5-1 and TRBJ2-7, with TRBD1 matching over 8 bases. The CDR3 is 16 amino acids. J was trimmed by 1 base and V by 3 bases; bases with no gene match: 9. Germline V gene sequence: CDR1 SGHRS, CDR2 YFSETQ. As DNA, the CDR3 is TGCGCCAGCAGCTCCGGAGGACAGGGAAATTCCTACGAGCAGTACTTC. Encoded protein: CASSSGGQGNSYEQYF.

This clonotype was seen only a few times. This rearrangement joins TRBV14 to TRBJ2-2, with 7 positions matching TRBD1. V was pared by 1 base and J by 7 bases, with 3 bases of the junction left unmatched. Germline CDR1 reads SGHDN; CDR2 reads FVKESK. This CDR3 is 14 amino acids long. In DNA, the CDR3 is TGTGCCAGCAGCCAAGGACAGGGCCACGGGGAGCTGTTTTTT. Amino acid sequence: CASSQGQGHGELFF.

The genes are TRBV7-9 and TRBJ1-2; 10 nucleotides agree with TRBD1. Germline V gives CDR1 SEHNR, CDR2 FQNEAQ (reference sequence). CDR3 length: 13 amino acids. V shed 5 bases, J shed 8 bases, and the junction held 5 bases outside the gene matches. CDR3 residues: CASSPDRGLGYTF. CDR3 bases: TGTGCCAGCAGCCCAGACAGGGGGCTAGGCTACACCTTC. The complete variable domain, with remaining parts taken from reference TRBV7-9 and TRBJ1-2, reads DTGVSQNPRHKITKRGQNVTFRCDPISEHNRLYWYRQTLGQGPEFLTYFQNEAQLEKSRLLSDRFSAERPKGSFSTLEIQRTEQGDSAMYLCASSPDRGLGYTFGSGTRLTVV.